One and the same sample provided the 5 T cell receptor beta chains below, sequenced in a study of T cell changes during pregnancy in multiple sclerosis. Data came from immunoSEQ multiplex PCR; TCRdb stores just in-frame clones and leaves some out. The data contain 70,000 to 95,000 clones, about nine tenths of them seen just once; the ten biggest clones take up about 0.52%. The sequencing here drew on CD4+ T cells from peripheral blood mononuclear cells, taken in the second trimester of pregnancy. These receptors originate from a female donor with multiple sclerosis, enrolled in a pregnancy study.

The CDR3 loop reads CASSLVVARGFYGYTF. CDR3 DNA sequence: TGTGCCAGCAGCTTAGTAGTGGCCAGGGGGTTCTATGGCTACACCTTC. The rearrangement uses TRBV7-9 and TRBJ1-2, with TRBD1 identical over 7 bases. Germline trimming cut 1 base from V and 4 bases from J; bases unmatched to any gene: 9. Germline CDR1 reads SEHNR; CDR2 reads FQNEAQ (reference sequence). The length of the CDR3 is 16 residues.

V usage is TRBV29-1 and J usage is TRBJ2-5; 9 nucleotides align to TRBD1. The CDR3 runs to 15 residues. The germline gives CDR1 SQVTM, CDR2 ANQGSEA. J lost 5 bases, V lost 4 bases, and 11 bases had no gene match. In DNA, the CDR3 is TGCAGCGTTGTTTGGGGTACAGGGGGCGAGGAGACCCAGTACTTC. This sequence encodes CSVVWGTGGEETQYF.

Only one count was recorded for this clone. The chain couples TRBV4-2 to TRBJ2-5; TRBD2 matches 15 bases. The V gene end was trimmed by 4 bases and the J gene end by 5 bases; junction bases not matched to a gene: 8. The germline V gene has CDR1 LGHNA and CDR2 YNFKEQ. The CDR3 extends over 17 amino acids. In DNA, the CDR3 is TGTGCCAGCAGCCCCGTTGGACTAGCGGGGGGGCCGGAGACCCAGTACTTC. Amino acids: CASSPVGLAGGPETQYF.

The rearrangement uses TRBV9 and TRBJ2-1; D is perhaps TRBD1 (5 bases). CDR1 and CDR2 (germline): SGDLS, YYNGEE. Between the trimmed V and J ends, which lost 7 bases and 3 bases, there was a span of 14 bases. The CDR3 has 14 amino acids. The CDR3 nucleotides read TGTGCCAGCTACGGGCCAGGGAACTACAATGAGCAGTTCTTC. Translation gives CASYGPGNYNEQFF.

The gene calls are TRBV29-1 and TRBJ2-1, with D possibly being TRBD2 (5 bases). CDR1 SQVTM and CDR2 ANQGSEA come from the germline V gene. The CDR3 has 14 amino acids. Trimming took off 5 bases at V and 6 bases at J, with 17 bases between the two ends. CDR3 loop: CSVSRRLAGNEQFF. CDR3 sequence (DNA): TGCAGCGTTTCCCGGCGGCTAGCAGGCAATGAGCAGTTCTTC.